The T cell receptor beta chain described here comes from a study of shared clonotypes between healthy human individuals. General study points: Rarefaction gave evidence that sorted-subset sequencing remained incomplete despite large depth.

This clone occurred once. The target antigen is unknown. The repertoire was sequenced with immunoSEQ multiplex PCR; TCRdb's copy has only in-frame clones and lacks some. The data show 2 million to 3 million clones, roughly 93% seen once. This CDR3 spans 15 amino acids. The germline CDR1 and CDR2 sequences are MNHNS and SASEGT. V lost 4 bases, J lost 2 bases, and 3 bases stayed unmatched. Material for sequencing was naive CD4+ T cells from PBMCs. Subset defined: CD45RA+ positively selected. The chain has TRBV6-1 and TRBJ2-7, with 12 positions matching TRBD2. The sequence came from a young man in good health. Some clones in this sample may be carry-over from other donors' samples. CDR3 protein: CASSVGLAGPYEQYF. DNA for the CDR3: TGTGCCAGCAGTGTGGGACTAGCGGGCCCCTACGAGCAGTACTTC.